This TCR beta chain was observed in a study of blood T cell repertoires in COVID-19. Some clones are missing from TCRdb's copy, which holds only in-frame ones; the method was immunoSEQ multiplex PCR. Seen here are roughly 280,000 clones, about 90% observed once, and the top ten hold 11%. Seattle patients were enrolled during active infection and followed longitudinally. V gave up 2 bases and J gave up 5 bases, with 18 bases separating them. CDR3 size: 16 residues. CDR1 is SGHAT, CDR2 FQNNGV, per germline. V gene TRBV11-2 combines with J gene TRBJ2-5; possible D gene TRBD2, 6 bases. Sequenced input: peripheral blood. The clonotype was recovered from a woman under 40 with COVID-19, enrolled during active disease. The CDR3 DNA follows: TGTGCCAGCAGCTTAAACGGGGGAGCGGTTGGTGAGACCCAGTACTTC. This encodes CASSLNGGAVGETQYF. The full variable domain, its missing parts supplied by reference TRBV11-2 and TRBJ2-5, is EAGVAQSPRYKIIEKRQSVAFWCNPISGHATLYWYQQILGQGPKLLIQFQNNGVVDDSQLPKDRFSAERLKGVDSTLKIQPAKLEDSAVYLCASSLNGGAVGETQYFGPGTRLLVL.